This T cell receptor (beta chain) came from a study of CD8 T cells in ankylosing spondylitis. This clonotype was seen ten or more times. CDR3 length: 15 amino acids. V was shortened by 0 bases and J by 8 bases, with 16 bases between the two germline ends. The germline gives CDR1 SGHDN, CDR2 FVKESK. Construction of TCR beta libraries was performed using quantitative 5'-RACE with molecular barcodes. TCRdb ran MiXCR on the 5' RACE reads and lists one entry per CDR3 protein. The sample shows 200,000 or so distinct CDR3 sequences, about 20% of them seen only once. The rearrangement uses TRBV14 and TRBJ1-2, with D unresolved. Sequenced: blood, either unsorted or a sorted T cell fraction (not recorded which). The sequence came from a male donor aged 10 to 35 with ankylosing spondylitis or in good health (not recorded which). The CDR3 is CASSQDWAPMGGYTF. Here the CDR3 DNA reads TGTGCCAGCAGCCAAGATTGGGCGCCGATGGGGGGCTACACCTTC.